This T cell receptor (beta chain) was captured in a study of chemoradiotherapy in HPV16-positive cancers. The wider study: Candidate HPV-specific clones and shared TCR motifs came from a couple of HPV16-positive patients.

Concerning this clone: Its antigen remains unidentified.

The CDR3 spans 14 residues. Between the trimmed V and J ends, which lost 4 bases and 7 bases, there was a span of 15 bases. Germline values: CDR1 SGHDT, CDR2 YYEEEE. Study findings and constraints: Non-HPV-specific T cells did not expand in tumors during treatment, whereas candidate HPV-specific clones and E7-related motifs did. In HPV16-positive patients, HPV-responsive T-cell expansion tracked better recurrence-free survival. The functional HPV-specific definition rests on just a couple of HPV16-positive patients.

TCRdb keeps only in-frame clones here, not all; method: immunoSEQ multiplex PCR. The table lists around 7,200 clones, roughly 80% of them singletons. The chain couples TRBV5-6 to TRBJ2-4; a possible D gene is TRBD1 (5 bases). The specimen was obtained from a patient who underwent chemoradiotherapy. The sequence was obtained from a human donor with HPV-associated anogenital cancer. CDR3 sequence reads: CASSPVQGWNIQYF. In DNA form, the CDR3 reads TGTGCCAGCAGCCCGGTGCAGGGATGGAACATTCAGTACTTC.